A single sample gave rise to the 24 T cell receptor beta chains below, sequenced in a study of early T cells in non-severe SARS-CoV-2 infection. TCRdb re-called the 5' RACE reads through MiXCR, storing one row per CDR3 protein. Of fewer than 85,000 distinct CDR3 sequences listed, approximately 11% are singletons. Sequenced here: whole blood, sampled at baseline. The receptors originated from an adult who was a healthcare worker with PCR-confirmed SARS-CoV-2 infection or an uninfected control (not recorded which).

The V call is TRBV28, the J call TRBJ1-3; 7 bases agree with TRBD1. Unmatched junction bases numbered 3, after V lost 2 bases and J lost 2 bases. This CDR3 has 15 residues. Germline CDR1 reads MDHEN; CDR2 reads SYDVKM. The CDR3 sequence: CASSLVQGAGNTIYF. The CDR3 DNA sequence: TGTGCCAGCAGTTTAGTCCAGGGGGCTGGAAACACCATATATTTT.

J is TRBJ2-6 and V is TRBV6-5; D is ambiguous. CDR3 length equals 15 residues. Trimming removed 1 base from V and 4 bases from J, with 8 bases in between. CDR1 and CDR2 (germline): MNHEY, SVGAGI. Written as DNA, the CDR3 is TGTGCCAGCAGTTACTTCCCTGGGGGGGCCAACGTCCTGACTTTC. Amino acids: CASSYFPGGANVLTF.

The CDR3 loop is CASSQGVDTQYF. CDR3 nucleotide sequence: TGTGCCAGCAGTCAGGGGGTGGATACGCAGTATTTT. The V call is TRBV11-3, the J call TRBJ2-3, with TRBD1 matching over 7 bases. The CDR3 contains 12 residues. CDR1 and CDR2 (germline): SGHNT, YENEEA. J gave up 6 bases and V 6 bases, and 3 bases lay outside the gene matches.

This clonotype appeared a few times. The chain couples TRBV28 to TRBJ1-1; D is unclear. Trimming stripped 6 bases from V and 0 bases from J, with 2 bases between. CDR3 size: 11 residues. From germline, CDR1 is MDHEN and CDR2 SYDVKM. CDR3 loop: CASRMNTEAFF. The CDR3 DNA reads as TGTGCCAGCAGGATGAACACTGAAGCTTTCTTT.

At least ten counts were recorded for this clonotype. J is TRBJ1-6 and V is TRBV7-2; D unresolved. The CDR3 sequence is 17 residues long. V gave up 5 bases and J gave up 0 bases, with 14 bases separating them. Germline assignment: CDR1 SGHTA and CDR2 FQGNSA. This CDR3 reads CASSEIGLSSYNSPLHF. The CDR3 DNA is TGTGCCAGCAGCGAAATCGGGCTAAGCTCCTATAATTCACCCCTCCACTTT.

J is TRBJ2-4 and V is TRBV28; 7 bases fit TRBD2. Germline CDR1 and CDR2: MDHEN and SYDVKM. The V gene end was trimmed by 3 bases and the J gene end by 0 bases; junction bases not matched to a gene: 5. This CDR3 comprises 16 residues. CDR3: CASSFLGGIAKNIQYF. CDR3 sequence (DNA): TGTGCCAGCAGTTTCCTGGGAGGGATAGCCAAAAACATTCAGTACTTC.

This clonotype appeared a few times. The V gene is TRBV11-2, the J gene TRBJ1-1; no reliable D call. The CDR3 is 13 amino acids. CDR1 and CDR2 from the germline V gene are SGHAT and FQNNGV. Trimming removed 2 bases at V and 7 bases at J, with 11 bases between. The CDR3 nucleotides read TGTGCCAGCAGCTTATTACTGGACCTTGAAGCTTTCTTT. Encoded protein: CASSLLLDLEAFF. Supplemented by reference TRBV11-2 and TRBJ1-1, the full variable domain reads EAGVAQSPRYKIIEKRQSVAFWCNPISGHATLYWYQQILGQGPKLLIQFQNNGVVDDSQLPKDRFSAERLKGVDSTLKIQPAKLEDSAVYLCASSLLLDLEAFFGQGTRLTVV.

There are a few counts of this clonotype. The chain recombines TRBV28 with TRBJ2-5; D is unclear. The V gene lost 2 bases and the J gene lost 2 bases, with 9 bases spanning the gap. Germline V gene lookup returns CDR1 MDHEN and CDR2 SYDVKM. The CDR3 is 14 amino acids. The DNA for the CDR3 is TGTGCCAGCAGTTTAACCGGGTCTCAAGAGACCCAGTACTTC. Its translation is CASSLTGSQETQYF.

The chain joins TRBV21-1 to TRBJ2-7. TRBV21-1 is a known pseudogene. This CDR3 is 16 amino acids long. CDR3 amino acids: CASSKGWSSSSYEQYF. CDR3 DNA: TGTGCCAGCAGCAAAGGTTGGTCTAGTAGCTCCTACGAGCAGTACTTC.

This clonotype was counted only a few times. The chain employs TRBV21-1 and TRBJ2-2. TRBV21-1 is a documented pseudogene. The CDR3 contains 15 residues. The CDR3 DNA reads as TGTGCCAGCAGCAGATGGGGTTCGAACACCGGGGAGCTGTTTTTT. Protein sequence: CASSRWGSNTGELFF.

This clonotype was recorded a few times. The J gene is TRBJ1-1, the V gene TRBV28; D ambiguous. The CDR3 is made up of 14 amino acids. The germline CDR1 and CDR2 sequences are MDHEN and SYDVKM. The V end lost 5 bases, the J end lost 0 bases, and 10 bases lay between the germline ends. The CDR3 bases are TGTGCCAGCAGTATCCCCGTGATGAACACTGAAGCTTTCTTT. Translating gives CASSIPVMNTEAFF.

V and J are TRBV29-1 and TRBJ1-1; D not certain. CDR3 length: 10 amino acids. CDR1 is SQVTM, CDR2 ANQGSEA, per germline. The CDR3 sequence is CSVGGPEAFF. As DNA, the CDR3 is TGCAGTGTAGGTGGCCCTGAAGCTTTCTTT.

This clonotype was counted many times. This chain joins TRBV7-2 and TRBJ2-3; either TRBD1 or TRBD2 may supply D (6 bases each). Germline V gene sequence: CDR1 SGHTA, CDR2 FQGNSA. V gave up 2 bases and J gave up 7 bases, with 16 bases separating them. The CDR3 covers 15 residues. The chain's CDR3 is CASSLPRGGLNTQYF. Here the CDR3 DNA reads TGTGCCAGCAGCTTACCCCGTGGGGGGCTGAATACGCAGTATTTT.

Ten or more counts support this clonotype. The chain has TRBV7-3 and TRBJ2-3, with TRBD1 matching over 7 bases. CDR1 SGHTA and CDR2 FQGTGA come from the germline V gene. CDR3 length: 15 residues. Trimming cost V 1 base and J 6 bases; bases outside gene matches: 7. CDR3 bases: TGTGCCAGCAGCTTAAATGGTCTCAGGGGGGATACGCAGTATTTT. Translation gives CASSLNGLRGDTQYF.

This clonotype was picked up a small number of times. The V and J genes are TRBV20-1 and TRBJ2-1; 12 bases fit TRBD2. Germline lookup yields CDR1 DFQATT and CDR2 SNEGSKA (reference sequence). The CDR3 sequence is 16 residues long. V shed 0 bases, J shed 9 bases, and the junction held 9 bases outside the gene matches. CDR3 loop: CSARDASGGAFLEQFF. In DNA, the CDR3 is TGCAGTGCTAGAGACGCTAGCGGGGGGGCGTTTCTTGAGCAGTTCTTC.

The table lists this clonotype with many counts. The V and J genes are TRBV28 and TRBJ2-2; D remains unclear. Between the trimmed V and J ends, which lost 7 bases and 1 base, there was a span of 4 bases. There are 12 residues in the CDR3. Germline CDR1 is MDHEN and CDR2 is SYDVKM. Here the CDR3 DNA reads TGTGCCAGCACCGGGAACACCGGGGAGCTGTTTTTT. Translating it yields CASTGNTGELFF.

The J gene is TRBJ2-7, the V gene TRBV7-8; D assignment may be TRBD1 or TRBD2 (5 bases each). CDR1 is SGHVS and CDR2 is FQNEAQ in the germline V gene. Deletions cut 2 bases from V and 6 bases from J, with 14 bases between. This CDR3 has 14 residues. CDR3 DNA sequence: TGTGCCAGCAGCTTAACCCGAGGGGCGGGCGAGCAGTACTTC. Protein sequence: CASSLTRGAGEQYF.

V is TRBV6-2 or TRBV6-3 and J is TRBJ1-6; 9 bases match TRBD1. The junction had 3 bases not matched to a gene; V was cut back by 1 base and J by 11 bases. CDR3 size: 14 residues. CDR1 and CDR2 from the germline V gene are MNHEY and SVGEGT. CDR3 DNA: TGTGCCAGCAGTTACTTGGACAGGGGTACACCCCTCCACTTT. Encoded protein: CASSYLDRGTPLHF.

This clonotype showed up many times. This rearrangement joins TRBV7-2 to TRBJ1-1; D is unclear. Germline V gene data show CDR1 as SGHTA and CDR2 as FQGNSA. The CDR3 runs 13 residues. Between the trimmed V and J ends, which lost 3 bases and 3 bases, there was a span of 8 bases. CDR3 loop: CASSFGRDTEAFF. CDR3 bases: TGTGCCAGCAGCTTTGGGCGTGACACTGAAGCTTTCTTT.

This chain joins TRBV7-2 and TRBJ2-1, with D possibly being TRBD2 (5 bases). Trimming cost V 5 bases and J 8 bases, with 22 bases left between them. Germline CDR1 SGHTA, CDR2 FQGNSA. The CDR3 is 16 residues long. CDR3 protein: CASSIVDSPGGDEQFF. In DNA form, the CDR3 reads TGTGCCAGCAGCATAGTGGACTCCCCAGGAGGCGATGAGCAGTTCTTC.

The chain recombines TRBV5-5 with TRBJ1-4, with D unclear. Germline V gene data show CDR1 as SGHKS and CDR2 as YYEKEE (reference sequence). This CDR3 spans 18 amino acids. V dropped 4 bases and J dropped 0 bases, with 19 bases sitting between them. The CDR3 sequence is CASSAFSTFGATNEKLFF. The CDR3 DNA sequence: TGTGCCAGCAGCGCTTTCTCTACTTTCGGGGCAACTAATGAAAAACTGTTTTTT.

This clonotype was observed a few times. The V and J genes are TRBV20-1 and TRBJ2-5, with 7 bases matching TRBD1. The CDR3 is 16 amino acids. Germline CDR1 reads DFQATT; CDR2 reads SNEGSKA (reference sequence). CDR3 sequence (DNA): TGCAGCGCCCCCCCCAACTTCGGGACAGAGGGCGAGACCCAGTACTTC. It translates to CSAPPNFGTEGETQYF.

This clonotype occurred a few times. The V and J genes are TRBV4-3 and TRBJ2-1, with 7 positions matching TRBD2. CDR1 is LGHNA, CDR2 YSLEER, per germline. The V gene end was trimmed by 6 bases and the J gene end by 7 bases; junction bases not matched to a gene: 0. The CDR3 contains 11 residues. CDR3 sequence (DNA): TGCGCCAGCAGGGGGGGGAATGAGCAGTTCTTC. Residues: CASRGGNEQFF.

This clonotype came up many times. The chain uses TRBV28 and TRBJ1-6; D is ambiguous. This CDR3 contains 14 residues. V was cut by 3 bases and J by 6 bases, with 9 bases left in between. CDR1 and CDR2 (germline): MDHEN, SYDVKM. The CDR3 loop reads CASSFVLINSPLHF. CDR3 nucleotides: TGTGCCAGCAGTTTTGTGTTGATTAATTCACCCCTCCACTTT.